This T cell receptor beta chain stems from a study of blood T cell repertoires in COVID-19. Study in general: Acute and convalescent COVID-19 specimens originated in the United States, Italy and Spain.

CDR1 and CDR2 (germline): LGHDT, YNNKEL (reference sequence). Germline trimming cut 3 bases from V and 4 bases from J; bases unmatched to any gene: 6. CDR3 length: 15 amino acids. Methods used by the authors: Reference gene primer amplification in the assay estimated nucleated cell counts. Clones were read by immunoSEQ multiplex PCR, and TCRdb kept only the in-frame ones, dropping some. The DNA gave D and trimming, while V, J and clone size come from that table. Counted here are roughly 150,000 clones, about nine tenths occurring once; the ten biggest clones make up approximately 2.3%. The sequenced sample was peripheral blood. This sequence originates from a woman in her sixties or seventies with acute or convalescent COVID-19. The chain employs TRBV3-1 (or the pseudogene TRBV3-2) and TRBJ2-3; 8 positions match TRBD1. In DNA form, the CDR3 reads TGTGCCAGCAGCCATGCCAGGGGGCTCTCAGATACGCAGTATTTT. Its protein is CASSHARGLSDTQYF.